This T cell receptor (beta chain) emerged from a study of identifying expanded T cells in peripheral blood (dated by TCRdb to between 2018 and 2020). About the investigation overall: Separate aliquots of the same genomic DNA pool were sequenced to produce technical replicates, and four replicates were compared in pairs. Overall study outcomes, separate from this receptor: Across all healthy-donor time intervals, the beta-binomial model significantly cut both the number of clones called differentially abundant and the false-positive rate. Variance in clone template counts between roughly two-week samples significantly increased with total template count across all healthy donors. The authors expected biological variance in healthy repertoires might increase further over much longer intervals such as months to years. The binomial model flagged roughly 1.2 differentially abundant clones between technical replicates but around 15 over approximately 2 weeks and roughly 20 over roughly 4 weeks.

No immune events, such as infections, were documented for the healthy donors during the collection period. Time-dependent variance in a beta-binomial model of T-cell clone differential abundance was calibrated using healthy-donor blood repertoires as a training cohort. The training cohort comprised roughly ten healthy donors, 3 female and 7 male. An age range of roughly 29 to 65 years, with an average of about 45 years, was recorded for the donors. Whole blood from each healthy donor was obtained from a commercial supplier and was collected at three time points around two weeks apart. For immunosequencing, genomic DNA was extracted from whole blood that had not been sorted. The CDR3 numbers 15 residues from cysteine through phenylalanine. CDR3 DNA is the only sequence kept; it has 45 bases, read in frame from the first base. Via the germline V gene (reference sequence), CDR1 is SGHNT and CDR2 YYREEE.

The immunoSEQ Assay, which uses bias-controlled multiplex PCR amplification of genomic DNA, was used to profile TCRbeta CDR3 regions. On the study's bioinformatics: The absolute abundance of each unique TCRbeta CDR3 region was quantified after sequences were collapsed and filtered. Two models were used to test differential abundance: a binomial model (Fisher-equivalent) and a beta-binomial model that adds time-dependent variance fitted from healthy donors. Clones with fewer than 5 combined templates were excluded, and clones with Benjamini-Hochberg FDR below 0.01 were called differentially abundant. The form v = (b*log(k)+a)^2 was used to model beta-binomial variance as a function of total template count across the two samples. This is the immuneACCESS table as TCRdb keeps it, with only in-frame sequences that have V and J called. A part of the clones is gone; compared with another copy, unresolved V genes explain less than half, and the rest is unexplained. D and trimming were read from the DNA, whereas the V and J calls and clone size are those reported in that table. For this sample the table gives about 76,000 clones, of which 84% were detected only once. Together, the top ten hold around 18% of the sample.

About this clone itself: The specificity of this receptor is unknown. An end of the junction does not agree with germline; a read error may underlie this.

Sequences were obtained from blood. This TCR was sampled from a person aged 18 to 70 in good health. Recombination linked TRBV5-4 to TRBJ2-3; the D gene is not confidently resolved. The CDR3 here reads CASSQENSYTDTQYF. The sequenced DNA is TGCGCCAGCAGCCAAGAGAACAGTTACACAGATACGCAGTATTTT. Reference TRBV5-4 and TRBJ2-3 genes cover what lies past the CDR3, so the full variable domain is ETGVTQSPTHLIKTRGQQVTLRCSSQSGHNTVSWYQQALGQGPQFIFQYYREEENGRGNFPPRFSGLQFPNYSSELNVNALELDDSALYLCASSQENSYTDTQYFGPGTRLTVL.